This is a list of T cell receptor beta chains from one sample in a study of CD8 T cells in Susac syndrome. TCRdb re-called the immunoSEQ multiplex PCR reads with MiXCR, one entry per CDR3 protein. The sample carries 50,000 to 60,000 distinct CDR3 sequences, around nine tenths recorded once. Input material: CD8+ T cells from PBMCs. Source of these receptors: a human donor in good health. Both conserved end residues are part of each CDR3. Each record gives: CDR3 DNA, CDR3 protein, V gene, J gene, clone size, D gene. A D gene is named only where the DNA matches it firmly. Where a row states a size, it is once, few, many or the class of an expanded clone; other rows omit it.

TGTGCCAGCAGTTGGCTTACGGACAATGAGCAGTTCTTC	CASSWLTDNEQFF	TRBV12-3/TRBV12-4	TRBJ2-1	-	-
TGCGCCAGCAGCCTTCGACAGGGTGCCTACAATGAGCAGTTCTTC	CASSLRQGAYNEQFF	TRBV5-1	TRBJ2-1	-	TRBD1
TGCAGCGTTGAGGGAGGGCCTGGACAGTTCTACGAGCAGTACTTC	CSVEGGPGQFYEQYF	TRBV29-1	TRBJ2-7	-	-
TGTGCCAGCAGCCCCGGAGGGGAGGACACTGAAGCTTTCTTT	CASSPGGEDTEAFF	TRBV7-9	TRBJ1-1	-	-
TGTGCCAGCAGTTATACAGGGGCCTCAAGGGGCTACACCTTC	CASSYTGASRGYTF	TRBV12-3/TRBV12-4	TRBJ1-2	few	TRBD1
TGTGCCAGCAGCCAAGATCCGGACAGAGTCTCCTACGAGCAGTACTTC	CASSQDPDRVSYEQYF	TRBV3-1	TRBJ2-7	few	-
TGTGCCATCAGAAGAAATGAAGCCTACGAGCAGTACTTC	CAIRRNEAYEQYF	TRBV10-3	TRBJ2-7	-	-
TGTGCTAGCAGCTCCGACAATGAGCAGTTCTTC	CASSSDNEQFF	TRBV7-6	TRBJ2-1	few	-
TGTGCCAGCAGTTTCGGGGGACACGAGCAGTACTTC	CASSFGGHEQYF	TRBV27	TRBJ2-7	few	-
TGTGCCAGCAGCGACGCCGCGAGCGGGGAGACCCAGTACTTC	CASSDAASGETQYF	TRBV11-3	TRBJ2-5	-	-
TGTGCCAGCAGCTTCGGGACAGGAGGGACCGGGGAGCTGTTTTTT	CASSFGTGGTGELFF	TRBV5-4	TRBJ2-2	-	TRBD1
TGCGCCAGCAGCCAAGATGGGGTTGGGGGGGGCGGGGATACGCAGTATTTT	CASSQDGVGGGGDTQYF	TRBV4-1	TRBJ2-3	-	-
TGTGCCAGCAGCCGTTTTGGGGCCAACGTCCTGACTTTC	CASSRFGANVLTF	TRBV12-3/TRBV12-4	TRBJ2-6	once	-
TGTGCCAGCAGTTTAGGGACAGCGAACACTGAAGCTTTCTTT	CASSLGTANTEAFF	TRBV27	TRBJ1-1	-	TRBD1
TGTGCCAGCAGCTTACAGGACAGGGGAGACGAGCAGTACTTC	CASSLQDRGDEQYF	TRBV7-9	TRBJ2-7	-	TRBD1
TGCGCCAGCAGCCAAGATGGTTGGGGGCCGAACACTGAAGCTTTCTTT	CASSQDGWGPNTEAFF	TRBV4-1	TRBJ1-1	-	-
TGTGCCAGCAGCTTATTTCTCCTAGAGGCCCCTTTAGGAGCTTTCTTT	CASSLFLLEAPLGAFF	TRBV7-2	TRBJ1-1	-	-
TGTGCCAGCAGCGTAGGGGACAGGGCTACCTATGGCTACACCTTC	CASSVGDRATYGYTF	TRBV9	TRBJ1-2	-	TRBD1
TGTGCCAGCAGTTACTTTGGGACAGGGGTTTACGAGCAGTACTTC	CASSYFGTGVYEQYF	TRBV27	TRBJ2-7	-	TRBD1
TGTGCCAGCAGCTCCCGGGACAGGGCTACCTACGAGCAGTACTTC	CASSSRDRATYEQYF	TRBV9	TRBJ2-7	-	TRBD1
TGTGCCAGCAGTTACGGTATCGGAACTCCCCCAGATACGCAGTATTTT	CASSYGIGTPPDTQYF	TRBV6-6	TRBJ2-3	-	-
TGCGCCAGCAGCTGGGGACTAGCTATCACCTACGAGCAGTACTTC	CASSWGLAITYEQYF	TRBV5-1	TRBJ2-7	-	TRBD2
TGTGCCAGCAGCTTGGGAAACTACTACAATGAGCAGTTCTTC	CASSLGNYYNEQFF	TRBV5-6	TRBJ2-1	-	-
TGTGCCAGTAGCCCCTCCTCCGGGACCGGGGAGCTGTTTTTT	CASSPSSGTGELFF	TRBV19	TRBJ2-2	-	-
TGTGCCACCAGCCCGACGGGGGGTTATCAGCCCCAGCATTTT	CATSPTGGYQPQHF	TRBV15	TRBJ1-5	-	-
TGTGCCAGCAGCGACAATGAGGGGGCGGATTCACCCCTCCACTTT	CASSDNEGADSPLHF	TRBV4-2	TRBJ1-6	-	TRBD1
TGTGCCACCAGTGAATCTGGAGCCTACGAGCAGTACTTC	CATSESGAYEQYF	TRBV24-1	TRBJ2-7	-	-
TGTGCCAGTATTCGATCCACAGGGAACTATGGCTACACCTTC	CASIRSTGNYGYTF	TRBV19	TRBJ1-2	-	-
TGTGCCGTAGTGGCAGGGCAGCGCGACAATGAGCAGTTCTTC	CAVVAGQRDNEQFF	TRBV6-2/TRBV6-3	TRBJ2-1	-	-
TGTGCCAGCAGCTTGGGAGGGGGGGCCCGCAATGAGCAGTTCTTC	CASSLGGGARNEQFF	TRBV5-6	TRBJ2-1	-	-
TGTGCCAGCAGCTCCCGGGCAGTTCCATCCCTTCAACTAGCCAAAAACATTCAGTACTTC	CASSSRAVPSLQLAKNIQYF	TRBV11-2	TRBJ2-4	-	-
TGTGCCAGCAGCTTAGGCCGGGGAGGGGAGAATTCACCCCTCCACTTT	CASSLGRGGENSPLHF	TRBV13	TRBJ1-6	-	-
TGCAGCGTTGAAGAATCGGACTACGAGCAGTACTTC	CSVEESDYEQYF	TRBV29-1	TRBJ2-7	-	-
TGTGCCAGCAGTTACCTGGACAGCACAGATACGCAGTATTTT	CASSYLDSTDTQYF	TRBV6-5	TRBJ2-3	-	-
TGTGCCAGCAGCTTAGAATGGGACACATTAGCCAAAAACATTCAGTACTTC	CASSLEWDTLAKNIQYF	TRBV11-2	TRBJ2-4	-	-
TGTGCCTGGAGTTCCGGGACGGGACTTTATGGCTACACCTTC	CAWSSGTGLYGYTF	TRBV30	TRBJ1-2	-	-
TGCAGCGTTCGGGGCCCAGAGACCCAGTACTTC	CSVRGPETQYF	TRBV29-1	TRBJ2-5	-	-
TGTGCCAGCAGTTTGGCGGAACAGGGCTACGAGCAGTACTTC	CASSLAEQGYEQYF	TRBV27	TRBJ2-7	-	-
TGTGCCAGCAGTTACGGCTACAGCACCGGGGAGCTGTTTTTT	CASSYGYSTGELFF	TRBV6-5	TRBJ2-2	-	-
TGTGCCACCAGCAATGGGGGGCGAAGTATAGGCGAGCAGTACTTC	CATSNGGRSIGEQYF	TRBV15	TRBJ2-7	-	-
TGTGCCAGCAGCCCCCGGGACAAGCCCTACGAGCAGTACTTC	CASSPRDKPYEQYF	TRBV5-6	TRBJ2-7	-	-
TGTGCCAGCAGCTTAGCCGCCGTAGCGGGGGGTGCCTACGAGCAGTACTTC	CASSLAAVAGGAYEQYF	TRBV7-2	TRBJ2-7	-	TRBD2